The 26 T cell receptor beta chains in this list originate from one sample, sequenced in a study of control samples from healthy donors and cancer patients. The data were produced by immunoSEQ multiplex PCR, yet TCRdb's version contains in-frame clones alone and is incomplete. The table has some 130,000 clones, 75% to 95% seen once. Input material: blood. The receptors here all came from a man aged 35 to 55 in good health.

V gene TRBV7-3 combines with J gene TRBJ1-1; no clear D gene. The CDR3 runs 13 residues. V lost 2 bases, J lost 5 bases, and 9 bases lay in between. Germline V gives CDR1 SGHTA, CDR2 FQGTGA. CDR3 region: CASSLVYGTEAFF. The CDR3 nucleotides read TGTGCCAGCAGCTTAGTATACGGAACTGAAGCTTTCTTT.

The chain has TRBV28 and TRBJ1-4; tentative D call: TRBD1 (5 bases). Germline assignment: CDR1 MDHEN and CDR2 SYDVKM. The CDR3 contains 15 residues. Trimming removed 8 bases from V and 4 bases from J, with 17 bases in between. This CDR3 reads CASRRARARNEKLFF. CDR3 DNA: TGTGCCAGCCGTAGGGCCAGGGCGCGTAATGAAAAACTGTTTTTT.

This chain uses TRBV28 with TRBJ2-2; TRBD1 matches at 9 bases. Trimming at V came to 8 bases and at J to 7 bases, leaving 11 bases not matched to a gene. CDR3 length equals 15 residues. Germline CDR1 is MDHEN and CDR2 is SYDVKM. CDR3 nucleotide sequence: TGTGCCAGCTGCTATCACAGGGGGCTGGTCGGGGAGCTGTTTTTT. Its protein product is CASCYHRGLVGELFF. Based on the CDR3 plus reference TRBV28 and TRBJ2-2, the full variable domain is DVKVTQSSRYLVKRTGEKVFLECVQDMDHENMFWYRQDPGLGLRLIYFSYDVKMKEKGDIPEGYSVSREKKERFSLILESASTNQTSMYLCASCYHRGLVGELFFGEGSRLTVL.

The gene calls are TRBV7-2 and TRBJ1-2; 7 bases map to TRBD1. CDR1 is SGHTA and CDR2 is FQGNSA in the germline V gene. The junction had 4 bases not matched to a gene; V was cut back by 3 bases and J by 3 bases. CDR3 length: 14 amino acids. The CDR3 sequence: CASSFRTGDYGYTF. As DNA, the CDR3 is TGTGCCAGCAGCTTTAGGACAGGCGACTATGGCTACACCTTC.

The chain employs TRBV12-3 or TRBV12-4 and TRBJ1-5; no definite D call. V shed 6 bases and J shed 9 bases, with 15 bases lying between them. CDR3 length: 13 residues. CDR3 bases: TGTGCCAGCAGCTTGTTGGGCTTAGGGCCCCAGCATTTT. It translates to CASSLLGLGPQHF.

The V and J genes are TRBV5-4 and TRBJ2-1; the D is unclear. From germline, CDR1 is SGHNT and CDR2 YYREEE (reference sequence). The CDR3 covers 14 residues. V was shortened by 3 bases and J by 4 bases, with 11 bases between the two germline ends. CDR3: CASSSSRTYNEQFF. The CDR3 coding sequence is TGTGCCAGCAGCTCCTCACGTACATACAATGAGCAGTTCTTC.

Only one count was recorded for this clone. The rearrangement uses TRBV5-6 and TRBJ1-5; 8 positions match TRBD1. With 3 bases clipped from V and 0 bases from J, the junction kept 8 bases outside the gene matches. The length of the CDR3 is 17 residues. Germline CDR1 is SGHDT and CDR2 is YYEEEE. The CDR3 DNA follows: TGTGCCAGCAGCTCTACCGTGGACAGGGTTAGCAATCAGCCCCAGCATTTT. Translation gives CASSSTVDRVSNQPQHF.

The rearrangement links TRBV19 to TRBJ2-1; TRBD1 matches 11 bases. The germline V gene has CDR1 LNHDA and CDR2 SQIVND (reference sequence). V dropped 6 bases and J dropped 7; count of bases not matched to a gene: 8. The CDR3 consists of 15 residues. The CDR3 DNA reads TGTGCCAGTAGGACCGGGACAGGGGGACGAAATGAGCAGTTCTTC. Its translation: CASRTGTGGRNEQFF.

Here the CDR3 DNA reads TGTGCCTGGAGCGAGGGACACCTCTATGGCTACACCTTC. This gives the protein CAWSEGHLYGYTF. The V gene is TRBV30, the J gene TRBJ1-2, with a weak D call TRBD1 (6 bases). The CDR3 is 13 residues long. The V and J ends lost 3 bases and 4 bases respectively, with 12 bases between them. Looked up from germline, CDR1 is GTSNPN and CDR2 is SVGIG (reference sequence).

This clone was detected a few times. The chain uses TRBV6-1 and TRBJ2-1; D is perhaps TRBD2 (5 bases). The CDR3 runs to 15 residues. Trimming left V 4 bases short and J 3 bases short, with 13 bases between. Germline V gene lookup returns CDR1 MNHNS and CDR2 SASEGT. The CDR3 sequence: CASSGLGGGYNEQFF. DNA of the CDR3: TGTGCCAGCAGTGGGCTTGGCGGAGGCTACAATGAGCAGTTCTTC.

The chain couples TRBV10-3 to TRBJ2-3; 10 nucleotides match TRBD2. Looked up from germline, CDR1 is ENHRY and CDR2 is SYGVKD. The CDR3 extends over 15 amino acids. V lost 4 bases to trimming and J lost 6 bases; unmatched junction nucleotides: 7. CDR3 DNA sequence: TGTGCCATCAGTGGGATGACTAGCGGGTGGGATACGCAGTATTTT. It is translated as CAISGMTSGWDTQYF.

The genes are TRBV7-8 and TRBJ2-5; weak D call: TRBD1 (7 bases). The germline V gene encodes CDR1 SGHVS and CDR2 FQNEAQ. The ends were cut back, 5 bases at V and 3 bases at J, with 19 bases in the middle. The CDR3 runs 16 residues. The CDR3 nucleotides are TGTGCCAGCAGCCGAAGGAGGGGGCAGAACAAAGAGACCCAGTACTTC. This encodes CASSRRRGQNKETQYF.

The chain joins TRBV5-6 to TRBJ1-6, with D maybe TRBD1 (6 bases). V was trimmed by 2 bases and J by 11 bases, leaving 23 bases between them. The CDR3 is made up of 17 amino acids. The V gene's germline CDR1 is SGHDT and CDR2 YYEEEE. The CDR3 region has the DNA TGTGCCAGCAGCTTCCCTCAATTTAACAGGGATTCCCCACCCCTCCACTTT. Its translation: CASSFPQFNRDSPPLHF.

V gene TRBV11-1 combines with J gene TRBJ1-1; maybe TRBD1 (5 bases). Germline V gene data show CDR1 as SGHAT and CDR2 as FQDESV (reference sequence). V lost 0 bases, J lost 3 bases, and 8 bases lay in between. The CDR3 has 14 amino acids. The CDR3 loop reads CASSLAGRDTEAFF. The CDR3 coding sequence is TGTGCCAGCAGCTTAGCGGGACGGGACACTGAAGCTTTCTTT.

The count of this clone is one. V gene TRBV2 combines with J gene TRBJ1-4; possibly TRBD1 for D (5 bases). Between the trimmed V and J ends, which lost 4 bases and 7 bases, there was a span of 13 bases. The CDR3 runs 14 residues. Germline CDR1 is SNHLY and CDR2 is FYNNEI. The CDR3 region has the DNA TGTGCCAGCAGTGCGGGACGGATTTTTGAAAAACTGTTTTTT. It specifies CASSAGRIFEKLFF.

The chain combines TRBV24-1 with TRBJ2-3, with D perhaps being TRBD1 or TRBD2 (6 bases each). The CDR3 consists of 17 residues. V lost 2 bases and J 2 bases, leaving 16 bases between the germline ends. The germline CDR1 and CDR2 sequences are KGHDR and SFDVKD. This CDR3 is CATSDWGAGPYTDTQYF. CDR3 coding DNA: TGTGCCACCAGTGATTGGGGGGCAGGCCCCTACACAGATACGCAGTATTTT.

The rearrangement links TRBV18 to TRBJ2-7; possible D gene TRBD1, 6 bases. Germline V lookup: CDR1 KGHSH, CDR2 LQKENI. This CDR3 contains 13 residues. The germline V and J ends were trimmed by 3 bases and 3 bases, with 9 bases remaining between them. The CDR3 spells CASSPTDSYEQYF. Here the CDR3 DNA reads TGTGCCAGCTCACCGACGGACAGCTACGAGCAGTACTTC.

This chain connects TRBV4-2 to TRBJ2-1; D gene ambiguous. CDR1 LGHNA and CDR2 YNFKEQ come from the germline V gene. The CDR3 spans 15 residues. Trimming took 1 base from V and 7 from J, leaving 14 bases between them. CDR3 sequence reads: CASSQADRAGNEQFF. Written as DNA, the CDR3 is TGTGCCAGCAGCCAAGCAGACCGGGCCGGGAATGAGCAGTTCTTC.

The chain couples TRBV29-1 to TRBJ2-7; TRBD1 agrees at 8 bases. CDR3 length: 14 amino acids. Germline V gene data show CDR1 as SQVTM and CDR2 as ANQGSEA. Trimming at V came to 7 bases and at J to 6 bases, leaving 14 bases not matched to a gene. The CDR3 bases are TGCAGCGCCTTTGAGGCGGACAGGGTAGGCGAGCAGTACTTC. It codes for CSAFEADRVGEQYF.

The chain is built from TRBV5-8 and TRBJ2-3, with D hard to call. Germline CDR1 reads SGHTS; CDR2 reads YDEGEE. The CDR3 has 15 amino acids. The V end was cut by 6 bases, the J end by 2 bases, with 16 bases between. The CDR3 region is CASTPSGLVTDTQYF. DNA of the CDR3: TGTGCCAGCACCCCCTCCGGGTTGGTCACAGATACGCAGTATTTT.

This clone is a singleton in its sample. This chain links TRBV7-2 with TRBJ2-6; D gene unclear. The length of the CDR3 is 15 residues. The germline V and J ends were trimmed by 5 bases and 0 bases, with 8 bases remaining between them. Germline CDR1 SGHTA, CDR2 FQGNSA. Here the CDR3 DNA reads TGTGCCAGCAGCAAACAGCGCTCTGGGGCCAACGTCCTGACTTTC. This sequence encodes CASSKQRSGANVLTF.

The genes are TRBV12-5 and TRBJ2-2; the D gene is possibly TRBD2 (5 bases). The germline V and J ends were trimmed by 2 bases and 1 base, with 17 bases remaining between them. From germline, CDR1 is LGHNT and CDR2 FRNRAP. This CDR3 has 18 amino acids. CDR3 bases: TGTGCTAGTGGTTTGATCTCCGGGCTAGCCGGGAACACCGGGGAGCTGTTTTTT. This translates into CASGLISGLAGNTGELFF. The whole variable domain, remainder taken from reference TRBV12-5 and TRBJ2-2, is DARVTQTPRHKVTEMGQEVTMRCQPILGHNTVFWYRQTMMQGLELLAYFRNRAPLDDSGMPKDRFSAEMPDATLATLKIQPSEPRDSAVYFCASGLISGLAGNTGELFFGEGSRLTVL.

CDR3 region: CAWSMARGTPRMKTQYF. CDR3 in DNA: TGTGCCTGGAGTATGGCCCGGGGGACACCCCGAATGAAGACCCAGTACTTC. V gene TRBV30 combines with J gene TRBJ2-5, with D perhaps TRBD1 or TRBD2 (6 bases each). The ends were cut back, 2 bases at V and 6 bases at J, with 25 bases in the middle. The germline V gene encodes CDR1 GTSNPN and CDR2 SVGIG (reference sequence). The CDR3 sequence is 17 residues long. Supplemented by reference TRBV30 and TRBJ2-5, the full variable domain reads SQTIHQWPATLVQPVGSPLSLECTVEGTSNPNLYWYRQAAGRGLQLLFYSVGIGQISSEVPQNLSASRPQDRQFILSSKKLLLSDSGFYLCAWSMARGTPRMKTQYFGPGTRLLVL.

V is TRBV11-2 and J is TRBJ2-5; D gene ambiguous. The CDR3 consists of 14 residues. In germline, CDR1 is SGHAT, CDR2 FQNNGV. Trimming removed 0 bases at V and 1 base at J, with 6 bases between. CDR3 region: CASSLEVGQETQYF. The CDR3, as DNA: TGTGCCAGCAGCTTAGAGGTTGGCCAAGAGACCCAGTACTTC.

In its sample, this clone was seen once. The chain is built from TRBV18 and TRBJ1-5; D is unclear. CDR1 is KGHSH, CDR2 LQKENI, per germline. CDR3 length: 14 amino acids. With 2 bases removed from V and 0 bases from J, the gap between germline ends came to 5 bases. In DNA form, the CDR3 reads TGTGCCAGCTCACCAGCAGTTAGCAATCAGCCCCAGCATTTT. Residues: CASSPAVSNQPQHF.

The genes are TRBV13 and TRBJ2-3, with TRBD2 identical over 11 bases. V shed 5 bases and J 6 bases; nucleotides not matched to a gene: 7. Germline-derived CDR1 and CDR2 are PRHDT and FYEKMQ (reference sequence). The CDR3 sequence is 15 residues long. The CDR3 sequence is CASSRTSGRGDTQYF. CDR3 sequence (DNA): TGTGCCAGCAGCCGGACTAGCGGGCGTGGGGATACGCAGTATTTT.